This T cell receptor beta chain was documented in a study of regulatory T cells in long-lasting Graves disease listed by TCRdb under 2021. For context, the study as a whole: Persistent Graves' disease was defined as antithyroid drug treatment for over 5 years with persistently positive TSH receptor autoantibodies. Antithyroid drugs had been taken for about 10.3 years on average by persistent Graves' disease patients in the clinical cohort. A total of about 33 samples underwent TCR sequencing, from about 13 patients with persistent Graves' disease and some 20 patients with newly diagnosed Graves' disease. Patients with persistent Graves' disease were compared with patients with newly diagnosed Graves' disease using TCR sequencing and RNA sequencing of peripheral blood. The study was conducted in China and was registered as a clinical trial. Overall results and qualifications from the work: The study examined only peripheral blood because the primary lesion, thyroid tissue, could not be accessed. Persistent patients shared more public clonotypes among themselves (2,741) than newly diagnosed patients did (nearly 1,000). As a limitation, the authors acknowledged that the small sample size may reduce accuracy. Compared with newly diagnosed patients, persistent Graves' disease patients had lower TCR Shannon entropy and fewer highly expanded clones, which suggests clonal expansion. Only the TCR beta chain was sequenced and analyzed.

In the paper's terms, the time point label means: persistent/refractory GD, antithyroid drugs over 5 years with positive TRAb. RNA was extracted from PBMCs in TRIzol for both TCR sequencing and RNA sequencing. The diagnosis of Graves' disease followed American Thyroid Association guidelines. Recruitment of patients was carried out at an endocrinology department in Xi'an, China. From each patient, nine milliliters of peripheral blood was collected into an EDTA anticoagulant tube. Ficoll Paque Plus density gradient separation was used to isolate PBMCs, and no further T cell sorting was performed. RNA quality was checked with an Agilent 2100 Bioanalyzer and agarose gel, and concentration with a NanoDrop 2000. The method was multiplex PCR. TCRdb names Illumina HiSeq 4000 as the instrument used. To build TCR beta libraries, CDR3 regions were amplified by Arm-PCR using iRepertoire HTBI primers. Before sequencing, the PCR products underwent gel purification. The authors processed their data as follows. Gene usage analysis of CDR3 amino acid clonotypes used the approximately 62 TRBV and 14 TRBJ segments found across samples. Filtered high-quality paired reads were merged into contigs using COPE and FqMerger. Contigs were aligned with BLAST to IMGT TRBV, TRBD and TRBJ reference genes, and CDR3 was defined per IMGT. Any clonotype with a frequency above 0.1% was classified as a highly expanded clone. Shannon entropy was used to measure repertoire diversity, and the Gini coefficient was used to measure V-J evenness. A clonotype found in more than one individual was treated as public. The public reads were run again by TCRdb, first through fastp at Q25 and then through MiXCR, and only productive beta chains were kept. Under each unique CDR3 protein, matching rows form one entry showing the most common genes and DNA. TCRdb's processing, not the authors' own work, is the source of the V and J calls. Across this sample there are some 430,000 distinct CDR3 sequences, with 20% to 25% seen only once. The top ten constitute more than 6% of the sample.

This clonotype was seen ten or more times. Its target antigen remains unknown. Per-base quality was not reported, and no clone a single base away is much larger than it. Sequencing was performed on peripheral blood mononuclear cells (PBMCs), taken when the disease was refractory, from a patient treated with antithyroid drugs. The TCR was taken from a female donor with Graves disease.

The bases are TGTGCCAGCAGTCCCACCACACCTAAGAGGAGCGAGCAGTACTTC. This encodes CASSPTTPKRSEQYF. Recombination linked TRBV28 to TRBJ2-7; the D gene cannot be named for sure. According to the germline V gene, CDR1 reads MDHEN and CDR2 reads SYDVKM. From the cysteine through the phenylalanine, the CDR3 covers 15 amino acids. Only the CDR3 DNA is retained, 45 bases long and in frame from the first base. V loses 5 bases of germline sequence and J loses 6 bases, and the interval between the two ends is 20 bases.